The 5 T cell receptor beta chains given below trace back to one sample, sequenced in a study of cytomegalovirus exposure and HLA in healthy donors. The PCR employed 60 Vbeta primers together with 13 Jbeta primers. Using immunoSEQ multiplex PCR, the repertoire was profiled, and TCRdb retains in-frame clones only, with some absent. The sample has around 130,000 clones, about 8.6% seen once. The material sequenced was PBMCs. The receptors derive from a woman between 40 and 55 years old in good health and CMV-seropositive.

This clone has a handful of counts. The chain combines TRBV11-3 with TRBJ2-1, with 9 bases aligning to TRBD1. Germline V gene sequence: CDR1 SGHNT, CDR2 YENEEA. This CDR3 contains 15 residues. With 4 bases clipped from V and 7 bases from J, the junction kept 8 bases outside the gene matches. The chain's CDR3 is CASSSAGTGYNEQFF. CDR3 bases: TGTGCCAGCAGCTCCGCCGGGACAGGGTATAATGAGCAGTTCTTC. The full variable domain, in which reference TRBV11-3 and TRBJ2-1 provide the parts outside the CDR3, is EAGVVQSPRYKIIEKKQPVAFWCNPISGHNTLYWYLQNLGQGPELLIRYENEEAVDDSQLPKDRFSAERLKGVDSTLKIQPAELGDSAVYLCASSSAGTGYNEQFFGPGTRLTVL.

The V gene is TRBV28, the J gene TRBJ1-1, with 10 bases matching TRBD1. Germline V gene sequence: CDR1 MDHEN, CDR2 SYDVKM. Trimming cost V 6 bases and J 4 bases; bases outside gene matches: 8. The CDR3 is made up of 15 amino acids. CDR3 in DNA: TGTGCCAGCAGCCCTAGACAGGGGGCGCCCACTGAAGCTTTCTTT. Its protein is CASSPRQGAPTEAFF.

The gene calls are TRBV19 and TRBJ1-5; D might be TRBD1 (6 bases). This CDR3 has 14 amino acids. Germline CDR1 reads LNHDA; CDR2 reads SQIVND (reference sequence). V was pared by 7 bases and J by 7 bases, with 17 bases between. This chain's CDR3 is CASTPGRGEQPQHF. CDR3 DNA: TGTGCCAGTACCCCTGGCAGGGGTGAGCAGCCCCAGCATTTT.

The chain uses TRBV4-1 and TRBJ1-4; TRBD1 might be the D (5 bases). Germline lookup yields CDR1 MGHRA and CDR2 YSYEKL. The V end lost 2 bases, the J end lost 10 bases, and 17 bases lay between the germline ends. The CDR3 sequence is 15 residues long. The CDR3 is CASSQTRGGSGKLFF. CDR3 bases: TGCGCCAGCAGCCAAACCCGGGGGGGTTCGGGAAAACTGTTTTTT.

This clone was observed a handful of times. The rearrangement joins TRBV5-4 to TRBJ1-1, with TRBD1 identical over 7 bases. The V and J ends lost 0 bases and 1 base, in that order; junction bases with no gene match: 6. The CDR3 length is 16 residues. Germline CDR1 and CDR2: SGHNT and YYREEE (reference sequence). CDR3 amino acids: CASSLEGRGSNTEAFF. CDR3 nucleotides: TGTGCCAGCAGCTTGGAGGGCAGGGGGTCGAACACTGAAGCTTTCTTT.